The 2 T cell receptor beta chains below were found in one sample sequenced in a study of early T cells in non-severe SARS-CoV-2 infection. A single record per CDR3 protein comes from TCRdb applying MiXCR to the 5' RACE reads. The repertoire holds about 66,000 distinct CDR3 sequences, with roughly 18% as singletons. Sequenced here: whole blood, sampled at baseline. The source of these receptors is an adult who was a healthcare worker with PCR-confirmed SARS-CoV-2 infection or an uninfected control (not recorded which).

The chain uses TRBV6-2 or TRBV6-3 and TRBJ2-1; 8 nucleotides line up with TRBD2. The CDR3 extends over 19 amino acids. V shed 8 bases and J 8 bases; nucleotides not matched to a gene: 26. Germline V CDR1 and CDR2: MNHEY, SVGEGT. The CDR3 here is CASPYEQTPASGSRDEQFF. DNA of the CDR3: TGTGCCAGCCCCTACGAACAGACTCCCGCCAGCGGGAGTCGCGATGAGCAGTTCTTC.

This sequence joins TRBV20-1 and TRBJ1-1, with 7 bases fitting TRBD1. V trimming: 6 bases; J trimming: 4 bases; junction bases outside the gene matches: 8. CDR3 length: 13 residues. The V gene's germline CDR1 is DFQATT and CDR2 SNEGSKA (reference sequence). The CDR3 DNA reads TGCAGTGCAAGGAGGGGGCTGTCCACTGAAGCTTTCTTT. Translation gives CSARRGLSTEAFF.